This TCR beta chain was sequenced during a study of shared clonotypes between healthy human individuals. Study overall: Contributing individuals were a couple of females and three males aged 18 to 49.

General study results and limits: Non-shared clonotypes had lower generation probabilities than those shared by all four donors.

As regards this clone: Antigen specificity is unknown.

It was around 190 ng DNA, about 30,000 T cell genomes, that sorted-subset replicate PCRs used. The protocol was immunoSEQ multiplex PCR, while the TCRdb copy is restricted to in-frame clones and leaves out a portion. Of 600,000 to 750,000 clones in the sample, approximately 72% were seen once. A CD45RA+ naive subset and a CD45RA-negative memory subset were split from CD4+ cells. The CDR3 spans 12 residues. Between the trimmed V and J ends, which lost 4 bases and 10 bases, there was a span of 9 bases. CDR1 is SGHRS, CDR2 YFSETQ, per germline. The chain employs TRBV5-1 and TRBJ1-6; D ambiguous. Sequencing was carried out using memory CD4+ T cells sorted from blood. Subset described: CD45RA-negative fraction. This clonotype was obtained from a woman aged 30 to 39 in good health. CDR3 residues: CASSAGSSPLHF. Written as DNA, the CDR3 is TGCGCCAGCAGCGCTGGAAGCTCACCCCTCCACTTT.